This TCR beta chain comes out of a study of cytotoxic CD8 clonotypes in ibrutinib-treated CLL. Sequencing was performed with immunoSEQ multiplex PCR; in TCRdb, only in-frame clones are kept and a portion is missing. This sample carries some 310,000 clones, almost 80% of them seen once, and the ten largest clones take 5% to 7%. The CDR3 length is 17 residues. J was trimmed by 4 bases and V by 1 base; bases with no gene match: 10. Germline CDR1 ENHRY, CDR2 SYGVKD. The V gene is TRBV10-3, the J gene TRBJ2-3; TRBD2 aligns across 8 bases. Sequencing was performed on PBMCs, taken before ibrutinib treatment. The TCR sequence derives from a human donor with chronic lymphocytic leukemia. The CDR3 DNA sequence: TGTGCCATCAGTGAGTGGGGGTCGGGAGGGTCTCCAGATACGCAGTATTTT. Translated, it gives CAISEWGSGGSPDTQYF.